What follows are 7 T cell receptor beta chains derived from one specimen sequenced in a study of blood T cell repertoires in COVID-19. Method: immunoSEQ multiplex PCR; TCRdb's copy keeps in-frame clones and lacks some. Of 50,000 to 65,000 clones in the sample, around 70% were seen once. Material: peripheral blood. Source of these receptors: a woman in her sixties or seventies with COVID-19, enrolled during active disease.

CDR3 sequence: CASSLRDRGPTEAFF. The CDR3 region has the DNA TGCGCCAGCAGCCTCCGGGACAGGGGGCCTACTGAAGCTTTCTTT. The J gene is TRBJ1-1, the V gene TRBV5-1; 12 nucleotides line up with TRBD1. Germline V gives CDR1 SGHRS, CDR2 YFSETQ. The CDR3 sequence is 15 residues long. Trimming cost V 4 bases and J 5 bases; bases outside gene matches: 6.

In its sample, this clone was seen a few times. CDR3 loop: CASSLDWRSSTDTQYF. CDR3 in DNA: TGTGCCAGCAGCTTAGATTGGCGGAGTAGCACAGATACGCAGTATTTT. The chain combines TRBV7-2 with TRBJ2-3; no firm D call. This CDR3 comprises 16 residues. V gave up 1 base and J gave up 0 bases, with 11 bases separating them. Germline V gene data show CDR1 as SGHTA and CDR2 as FQGNSA.

The chain combines TRBV2 with TRBJ2-6; D unclear. Trimming stripped 6 bases from V and 8 bases from J, with 11 bases between. The length of the CDR3 is 13 residues. The germline V gene has CDR1 SNHLY and CDR2 FYNNEI. Written as DNA, the CDR3 is TGTGCCAGCAGCGAGACTCGCTCCAACGTCCTGACTTTC. Translation gives CASSETRSNVLTF.

The rearrangement uses TRBV6-5 and TRBJ1-1, with D hard to call. Trimming left V 2 bases short and J 4 bases short, with 17 bases between. The germline V gene encodes CDR1 MNHEY and CDR2 SVGAGI. The CDR3 covers 16 residues. The CDR3 DNA sequence: TGTGCCAGCAGTTACGCCCGGAGTAAAGGGAGCACTGAAGCTTTCTTT. Its translation is CASSYARSKGSTEAFF.

This chain connects TRBV6-2 or TRBV6-3 to TRBJ2-7, with no clear D. The germline V and J ends were trimmed by 5 bases and 2 bases, with 4 bases remaining between them. Germline CDR1 is MNHEY and CDR2 is SVGEGT. This CDR3 contains 11 residues. The CDR3 bases are TGTGCCAGCAGTGCGACCTACGAGCAGTACTTC. Protein sequence: CASSATYEQYF.

A few counts support this clone. The chain employs TRBV25-1 and TRBJ1-6; tentatively, D is TRBD1 (5 bases). Trimming pared 4 bases from V and 14 bases from J, leaving 15 bases between. Per germline, CDR1 MGHDK and CDR2 SYGVNS. The CDR3 is 13 amino acids. This chain's CDR3 is CASSAWGRRTLHF. CDR3 in DNA: TGTGCCAGCAGTGCCTGGGGCCGCCGCACCCTCCACTTT.

The chain carries TRBV19 and TRBJ1-2; a possible D gene is TRBD1 (5 bases). The length of the CDR3 is 13 residues. Trimming took off 4 bases at V and 3 bases at J, with 9 bases between the two ends. The germline gives CDR1 LNHDA, CDR2 SQIVND (reference sequence). The CDR3 DNA follows: TGTGCCAGTAGTACTTCAGGGCACTATGGCTACACCTTC. Translation gives CASSTSGHYGYTF.